This entry is about one T cell receptor (beta chain). Its matching antigen is unknown. Sequencing libraries made from TCR beta cDNA carried unique molecular identifiers. When about 1 to 11 million T cells were used, they gave 500,000 or so cDNA molecules. TCRdb independently ran MiXCR on the PCR reads; one entry per CDR3 protein. This sample has 740,000 or so distinct CDR3 sequences; roughly 50% occur once, and the top ten carry 4% to 5.5%. Looked up from germline, CDR1 is LGHNT and CDR2 is FRNRAP. The CDR3 contains 13 residues. With 7 bases removed from V and 4 bases from J, the gap between germline ends came to 13 bases. The record originates from a study of post-analysis software for immune sequencing data. Broader study findings: By F measure, samples from a shared preparation batch strongly co-clustered. With TRBV5-6, TRBV5-1 and TRBV20-1 included, several TRBV segments were more frequent in patients than in controls. Normalized Chao1 diversity was significantly reduced in patients versus controls.

The gene calls are TRBV12-5 and TRBJ1-1; a weak D match, TRBD1 (5 bases). The sequenced sample was blood. The origin of this receptor is a girl under 18 with multiple sclerosis. In DNA, the CDR3 is TGTGCTAGTGCCATCCAGGGCCTCACTGAAGCTTTCTTT. Its translation is CASAIQGLTEAFF.